This T cell receptor (beta chain) comes out of a study of T cells after yellow fever vaccination. A few counts support this clonotype. Its specificity is unknown. TCR cDNA, made by 5'RACE template switching, carried an added universal primer site and UMIs. TCRdb reprocessed the 5' RACE reads with MiXCR, giving one entry per CDR3 protein. The table shows around 350,000 distinct CDR3 sequences, with around 10% occurring only once. Findings and limits, study-wide: Bulk-population clonotypes that are abundant could appear as contaminants in FACS-sorted repertoires. Weaker, the secondary response peaked sooner, at day 5 versus 15. Across the CD4 and CD8 compartments, a small share of clonotypes was present in both.

The CDR3 runs to 12 residues. Between the trimmed V and J ends, which lost 2 bases and 5 bases, there was a span of 6 bases. Germline loops: CDR1 SGHRS, CDR2 YFSETQ. Specimen: PBMCs, collected on the day of the first yellow fever vaccination. The rearrangement links TRBV5-1 to TRBJ2-3; D is ambiguous. This receptor was taken from a man in his late teens or twenties who received the YFV17D yellow fever vaccine. This CDR3 reads CASSLQQDTQYF. The CDR3 nucleotides read TGCGCCAGCAGCTTACAGCAAGATACGCAGTATTTT. The whole variable domain, filled in from reference TRBV5-1 and TRBJ2-3, reads KAGVTQTPRYLIKTRGQQVTLSCSPISGHRSVSWYQQTPGQGLQFLFEYFSETQRNKGNFPGRFSGRQFSNSRSEMNVSTLELGDSALYLCASSLQQDTQYFGPGTRLTVL.